Below, one T cell receptor beta chain is given with its context. This CDR3 contains 14 residues. From germline, CDR1 is SEHNR and CDR2 FQNEAQ (reference sequence). V gave up 5 bases and J gave up 7 bases, with 17 bases separating them. The method was immunoSEQ multiplex PCR; TCRdb's version includes in-frame clones alone and lacks a portion of them. The table has 50,000 to 75,000 clones, approximately 93% seen once. The data were taken from a study of blood T cell repertoires in COVID-19. This sequence joins TRBV7-9 and TRBJ1-1; weak D call: TRBD1 (6 bases). This receptor was taken from a man between 65 and 85 years old with active COVID-19. The specimen was peripheral blood. The CDR3 loop is CASSLGAAMGEAFF. DNA for the CDR3: TGTGCCAGCAGCCTGGGGGCGGCTATGGGTGAAGCTTTCTTT. Full variable domain (missing parts from reference TRBV7-9 and TRBJ1-1): DTGVSQNPRHKITKRGQNVTFRCDPISEHNRLYWYRQTLGQGPEFLTYFQNEAQLEKSRLLSDRFSAERPKGSFSTLEIQRTEQGDSAMYLCASSLGAAMGEAFFGQGTRLTVV.